A selection of T cell receptor beta chains follows, all from one sample in a study of blood T cell repertoires in COVID-19. Produced via immunoSEQ multiplex PCR; TCRdb's table is partial and in-frame only. Among hundreds of thousands of clones listed, around four fifths were seen once. Sequencing was performed on peripheral blood. These receptors came from a woman of 80 years or more with active or convalescent COVID-19. CDR3s include the opening cysteine and the closing phenylalanine or tryptophan. D genes are given only for firm matches. Size tells how often a clone was seen (once, few, many) or the class of an expanded clone, and some rows leave it out.

TRBJ1-5 | 14 | . | . | TRBV28 | CASSLGGSNQPQHF | TGTGCCAGCAGTTTGGGGGGGAGCAATCAGCCCCAGCATTTT
TRBJ2-1 | 15 | . | TRBD2 | TRBV13 | CASSSAGGSYNEQFF | TGTGCCAGCAGCTCAGCGGGAGGTTCGTACAATGAGCAGTTCTTC
TRBJ1-3 | 15 | . | . | TRBV18 | CASSPGSGTGNTIYF | TGTGCCAGCTCACCAGGCTCAGGAACTGGAAACACCATATATTTT
TRBJ1-5 | 18 | . | . | TRBV7-7 | CASSPLLRIGQNNQPQHF | TGTGCTAGCAGCCCTCTATTACGAATAGGACAGAACAATCAGCCCCAGCATTTT
TRBJ2-7 | 12 | . | . | TRBV30 | CAWSVLSGEQYF | TGTGCCTGGAGTGTACTTTCCGGCGAGCAGTACTTC
TRBJ1-2 | 11 | . | . | TRBV6-6 | CASSGRDGYTF | TGTGCCAGCTCGGGGAGGGACGGCTACACCTTC
TRBJ2-5 | 14 | . | TRBD1 | TRBV3-1/TRBV3-2 | CASSQVWTGETQYF | TGTGCCAGCAGCCAAGTCTGGACAGGGGAGACCCAGTACTTC
TRBJ2-2 | 14 | . | . | TRBV5-1 | CASSFSGYTGELFF | TGCGCCAGCAGCTTTAGCGGATACACCGGGGAGCTGTTTTTT
TRBJ2-5 | 15 | . | TRBD2 | TRBV25-1 | CASSLAGGTRETQYF | TGTGCCAGCAGCCTAGCGGGAGGAACCCGGGAGACCCAGTACTTC
TRBJ2-1 | 16 | . | TRBD2 | TRBV7-8 | CASSLLAGGPYNEQFF | TGTGCCAGCAGCTTGCTAGCGGGGGGGCCCTACAATGAGCAGTTCTTC
TRBJ2-7 | 18 | . | . | TRBV4-3 | CASSPDLLGLGDGAEQYF | TGCGCCAGCAGCCCAGACCTCCTAGGTCTGGGTGACGGCGCCGAGCAGTACTTC
TRBJ1-5 | 15 | . | . | TRBV19 | CATSSWGGVRQPQHF | TGTGCCACCTCTTCGTGGGGGGGGGTGCGGCAGCCCCAGCATTTT
TRBJ2-3 | 17 | . | TRBD2 | TRBV7-2 | CASSSRPGTTSTDTQYF | TGTGCCAGCAGCTCACGACCGGGGACTACTAGCACAGATACGCAGTATTTT
TRBJ2-5 | 14 | . | TRBD1 | TRBV5-6 | CASRQTGNQETQYF | TGTGCCAGCAGACAGACAGGGAACCAAGAGACCCAGTACTTC
TRBJ2-2 | 11 | . | . | TRBV20-1 | CSARWPGELFF | TGCAGTGCTAGATGGCCCGGGGAGCTGTTTTTT
TRBJ1-2 | 16 | . | TRBD1 | TRBV5-4 | CASSLGLQGGNYGYTF | TGTGCCAGCAGCTTGGGGTTACAGGGGGGTAACTATGGCTACACCTTC
TRBJ2-2 | 13 | once | TRBD1 | TRBV24-1 | CATSATGAGELFF | TGTGCCACCAGTGCTACAGGGGCCGGGGAGCTGTTTTTT
TRBJ1-1 | 16 | . | TRBD1 | TRBV7-8 | CASSLRQGTMNTEAFF | TGTGCCAGCAGCTTAAGACAGGGAACTATGAACACTGAAGCTTTCTTT
TRBJ2-5 | 16 | . | . | TRBV15 | CATHFLGGQPEETQYF | TGTGCCACCCATTTTTTGGGGGGGCAGCCCGAGGAGACCCAGTACTTC
TRBJ2-2 | 13 | . | . | TRBV11-2 | CASSSTRAGELFF | TGTGCCAGCAGCTCTACTAGGGCCGGGGAGCTGTTTTTT
TRBJ2-3 | 14 | . | . | TRBV7-9 | CASNRNTPRDTQYF | TGTGCCAGCAACCGAAACACCCCCCGAGATACGCAGTATTTT
TRBJ2-7 | 17 | . | . | TRBV24-1 | CATSDKPHRAASGEQYF | TGTGCCACCAGTGATAAGCCCCACAGGGCGGCTTCGGGCGAGCAGTACTTC
TRBJ2-7 | 14 | . | TRBD1 | TRBV20-1 | CSASGRTGAYEQYF | TGCAGTGCTAGTGGCCGGACAGGGGCCTACGAGCAGTACTTC
TRBJ1-5 | 14 | . | TRBD1 | TRBV27 | CASSGTAINQPQHF | TGTGCCAGCAGTGGGACAGCGATCAATCAGCCCCAGCATTTT
TRBJ1-6 | 18 | . | TRBD1 | TRBV9 | CASSVSGQEDPYNSPLHF | TGTGCCAGCAGCGTATCAGGACAGGAGGATCCCTATAATTCACCCCTCCACTTT
TRBJ2-7 | 14 | . | . | TRBV30 | CAWSVGGESYEQYF | TGTGCCTGGAGTGTAGGAGGGGAAAGTTACGAGCAGTACTTC
TRBJ1-5 | 14 | . | . | TRBV7-2 | CASSSGALDQPQHF | TGTGCCAGCAGCTCGGGTGCGTTAGATCAGCCCCAGCATTTT
TRBJ1-2 | 13 | once | . | TRBV28 | CASTSGRDYGYTF | TGTGCCAGCACATCGGGCAGGGACTATGGCTACACCTTC
TRBJ1-5 | 12 | . | . | TRBV6-5 | CASTQKSSHQHF | TGTGCCAGCACTCAGAAAAGTTCCCACCAGCATTTT
TRBJ2-1 | 15 | . | . | TRBV28 | CASGFRVGRRGEQFF | TGTGCCAGCGGATTTAGGGTGGGTCGGAGGGGTGAGCAGTTCTTC
TRBJ2-7 | 14 | . | . | TRBV18 | CASSPPIAAYEQYF | TGTGCCAGCTCACCACCCATAGCGGCGTACGAGCAGTACTTC
TRBJ2-1 | 15 | . | TRBD1 | TRBV7-9 | CASTRLGQGINEQFF | TGTGCCAGCACCCGTTTGGGACAGGGGATCAATGAGCAGTTCTTC
TRBJ2-7 | 14 | . | . | TRBV11-2 | CASRSIFSGYEQYF | TGTGCCAGCAGGTCTATTTTCTCGGGGTACGAGCAGTACTTC
TRBJ1-2 | 15 | . | . | TRBV19 | CASSIANGANYGYTF | TGTGCCAGTAGTATAGCCAACGGAGCTAACTATGGCTACACCTTC
TRBJ2-7 | 15 | . | . | TRBV28 | CASSLPRTGYNEQYF | TGTGCCAGCAGTTTACCCCGAACAGGGTACAACGAGCAGTACTTC
TRBJ1-1 | 15 | . | . | TRBV10-3 | CAIGRGGAENTEAFF | TGTGCCATAGGCCGTGGAGGGGCTGAGAACACTGAAGCTTTCTTT
TRBJ2-1 | 17 | . | TRBD2 | TRBV4-1 | CASSQGSSGGAANEQFF | TGCGCCAGCAGCCAAGGGTCGTCCGGGGGGGCGGCCAATGAGCAGTTCTTC
TRBJ2-3 | 15 | . | TRBD2 | TRBV5-6 | CASSHETSEVDTQYF | TGTGCCAGCAGTCATGAGACTAGCGAGGTAGATACGCAGTATTTT
TRBJ1-5 | 14 | . | TRBD1 | TRBV6-2/TRBV6-3 | CASSLDRENQPQHF | TGTGCCAGCAGTTTGGACAGGGAAAATCAGCCCCAGCATTTT
TRBJ2-5 | 14 | . | TRBD1 | TRBV7-8 | CASSSGTGQETQYF | TGTGCCAGCAGCTCCGGGACAGGACAAGAGACCCAGTACTTC
TRBJ2-3 | 16 | . | TRBD2 | TRBV4-1 | CASSLRTSGGSDTQYF | TGCGCCAGCAGCCTCCGGACTAGCGGGGGGTCAGATACGCAGTATTTT
TRBJ1-2 | 15 | once | TRBD1 | TRBV18 | CASSPTGTGAYGYTF | TGTGCCAGCTCACCGACCGGGACAGGCGCCTATGGCTACACCTTC
TRBJ2-1 | 15 | once | TRBD2 | TRBV18 | CASSPVAGCPVEQFF | TGTGCCAGCTCCCCCGTAGCGGGTTGCCCGGTTGAGCAGTTCTTC